This T cell receptor (beta chain) comes out of a study of long-term antiretroviral therapy in people with HIV. Study-wide background: A decade or so separates the oldest specimens from the later 2015 immediate-ART recommendation. Study-level findings and limits: Subsequent to ART, diversity was augmented yet persisted below that of transplant donor controls.

For this clone: As yet, its antigen is unknown.

It was version v3.0 of the immunoSEQ assay that was run at survey level. The data were produced by immunoSEQ multiplex PCR, yet TCRdb's version contains in-frame clones alone and is incomplete. In the table there are about 43,000 clones, approximately 86% of which are singletons. No donor had fewer than one pre-ART PBMC sample or fewer than two post-ART PBMC samples. CDR1 and CDR2 (germline): KGHSH, LQKENI. Deletions cut 4 bases from V and 3 bases from J, with 7 bases between. There are 13 residues in the CDR3. The sample in question was unsorted PBMCs, obtained 0.1 years before starting antiretroviral therapy. The genes are TRBV18 and TRBJ1-3; the D gene is possibly TRBD1 (5 bases). This TCR came from a woman between 45 and 60 years old with HIV. The CDR3: CASSQGRGNTIYF. The CDR3 coding sequence is TGTGCCAGCTCACAGGGACGTGGAAACACCATATATTTT. The full variable domain, rest sourced from reference TRBV18 and TRBJ1-3, is NAGVMQNPRHLVRRRGQEARLRCSPMKGHSHVYWYRQLPEEGLKFMVYLQKENIIDESGMPKERFSAEFPKEGPSILRIQQVVRGDSAAYFCASSQGRGNTIYFGEGSWLTVV.